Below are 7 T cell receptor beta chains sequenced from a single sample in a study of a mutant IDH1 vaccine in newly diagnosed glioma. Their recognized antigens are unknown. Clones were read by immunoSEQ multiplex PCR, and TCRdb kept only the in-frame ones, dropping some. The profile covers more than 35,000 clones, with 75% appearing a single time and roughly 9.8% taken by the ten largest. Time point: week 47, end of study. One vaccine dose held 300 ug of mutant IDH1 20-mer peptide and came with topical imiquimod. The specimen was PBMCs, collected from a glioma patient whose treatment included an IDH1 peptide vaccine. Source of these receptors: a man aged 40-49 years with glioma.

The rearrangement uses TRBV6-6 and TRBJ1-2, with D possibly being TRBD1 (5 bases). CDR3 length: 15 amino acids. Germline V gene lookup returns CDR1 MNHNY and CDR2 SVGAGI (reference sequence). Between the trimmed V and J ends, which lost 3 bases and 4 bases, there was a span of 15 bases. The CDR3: CASSYSGSGTYGYTF. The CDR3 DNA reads TGTGCCAGCAGTTATTCAGGGAGTGGAACCTATGGCTACACCTTC.

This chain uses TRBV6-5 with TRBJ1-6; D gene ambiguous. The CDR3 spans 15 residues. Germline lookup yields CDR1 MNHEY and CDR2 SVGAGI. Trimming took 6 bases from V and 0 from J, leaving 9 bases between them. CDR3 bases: TGTGCCAGCAGGATCATGAGCTCCTATAATTCACCCCTCCACTTT. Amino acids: CASRIMSSYNSPLHF.

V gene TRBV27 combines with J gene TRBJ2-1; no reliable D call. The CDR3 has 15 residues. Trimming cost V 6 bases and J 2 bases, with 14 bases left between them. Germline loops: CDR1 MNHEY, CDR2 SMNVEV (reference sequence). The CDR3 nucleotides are TGTGCCAGCAGAAAGGACGCAGAAACCTACAATGAGCAGTTCTTC. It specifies CASRKDAETYNEQFF.

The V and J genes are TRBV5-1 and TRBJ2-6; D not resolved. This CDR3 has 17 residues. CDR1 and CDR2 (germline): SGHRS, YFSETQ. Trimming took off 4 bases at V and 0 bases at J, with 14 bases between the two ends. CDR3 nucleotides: TGCGCCAGCAGCCTTAACGGCCCAACCTCTGGGGCCAACGTCCTGACTTTC. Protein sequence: CASSLNGPTSGANVLTF. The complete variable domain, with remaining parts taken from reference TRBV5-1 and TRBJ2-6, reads KAGVTQTPRYLIKTRGQQVTLSCSPISGHRSVSWYQQTPGQGLQFLFEYFSETQRNKGNFPGRFSGRQFSNSRSEMNVSTLELGDSALYLCASSLNGPTSGANVLTFGAGSRLTVL.

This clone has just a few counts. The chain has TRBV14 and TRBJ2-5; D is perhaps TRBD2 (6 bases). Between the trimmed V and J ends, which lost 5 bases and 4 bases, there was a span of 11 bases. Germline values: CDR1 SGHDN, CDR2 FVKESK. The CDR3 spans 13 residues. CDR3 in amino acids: CASSKRGSETQYF. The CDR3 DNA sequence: TGTGCCAGCAGCAAACGGGGGTCAGAGACCCAGTACTTC.

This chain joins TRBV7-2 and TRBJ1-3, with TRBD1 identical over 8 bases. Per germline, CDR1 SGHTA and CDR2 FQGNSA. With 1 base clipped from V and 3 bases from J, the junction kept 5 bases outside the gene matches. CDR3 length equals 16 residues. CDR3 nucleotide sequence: TGTGCCAGCAGCTTAGTCGGGACAGGAGTTGGAAACACCATATATTTT. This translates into CASSLVGTGVGNTIYF.

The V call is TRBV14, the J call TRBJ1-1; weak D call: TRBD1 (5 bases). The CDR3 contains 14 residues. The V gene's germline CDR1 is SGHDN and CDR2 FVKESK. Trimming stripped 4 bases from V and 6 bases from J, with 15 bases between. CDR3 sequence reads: CASSPQGPVAEAFF. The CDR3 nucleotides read TGTGCCAGCAGCCCCCAGGGTCCGGTCGCTGAAGCTTTCTTT.